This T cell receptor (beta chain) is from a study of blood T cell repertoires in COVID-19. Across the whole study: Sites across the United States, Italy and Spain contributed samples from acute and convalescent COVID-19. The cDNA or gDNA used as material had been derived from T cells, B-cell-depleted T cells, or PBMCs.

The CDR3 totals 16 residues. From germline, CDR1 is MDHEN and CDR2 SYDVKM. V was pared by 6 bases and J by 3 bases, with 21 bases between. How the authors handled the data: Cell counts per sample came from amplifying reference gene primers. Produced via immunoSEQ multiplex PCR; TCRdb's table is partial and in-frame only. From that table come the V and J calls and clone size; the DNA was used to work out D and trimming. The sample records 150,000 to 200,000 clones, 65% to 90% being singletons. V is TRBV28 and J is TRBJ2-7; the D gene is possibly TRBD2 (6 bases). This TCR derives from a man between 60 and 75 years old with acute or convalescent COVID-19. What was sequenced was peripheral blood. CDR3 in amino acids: CASSHSSGGVHYEQYF. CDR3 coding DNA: TGTGCCAGCAGCCACTCCTCGGGCGGGGTTCACTACGAGCAGTACTTC.